Listed here are 20 T cell receptor beta chains from one sample, sequenced in a study of early T cells in non-severe SARS-CoV-2 infection. Each CDR3 protein gets one entry after TCRdb re-called the 5' RACE reads with MiXCR. The sample comprises around 26,000 distinct CDR3 sequences, 4.4% of which are singletons, and roughly 11% rests with the top ten. Material: whole blood. These receptors were obtained from an adult who was a healthcare worker with PCR-confirmed SARS-CoV-2 infection or an uninfected control (not recorded which).

Many counts were recorded for this clonotype. This chain joins TRBV5-1 and TRBJ2-3; 7 positions match TRBD2. V was pared by 9 bases and J by 6 bases, with 19 bases of the junction left unmatched. Looked up from germline, CDR1 is SGHRS and CDR2 is YFSETQ. The CDR3 runs to 16 residues. CDR3 protein: CATRGGASGSTDTQYF. As DNA, the CDR3 is TGCGCCACGAGAGGAGGCGCTAGCGGATCGACGGATACGCAGTATTTT.

The sample holds many counts of this clonotype. The rearrangement links TRBV29-1 to TRBJ2-1; 9 positions agree with TRBD1. The CDR3 covers 15 residues. Germline CDR1 and CDR2: SQVTM and ANQGSEA. The V segment lost 4 bases and the J segment 5 bases; nucleotides outside the gene matches: 9. The CDR3 nucleotides read TGCAGCGTTGGACCCGGGACAGGGATAAACAATGAGCAGTTCTTC. It specifies CSVGPGTGINNEQFF.

In its sample, this clonotype ranks as medium-sized (0.01 to 0.1%). The chain couples TRBV7-2 to TRBJ2-1, with 7 bases fitting TRBD2. CDR1 is SGHTA and CDR2 is FQGNSA in the germline V gene. This CDR3 has 14 residues. Germline trimming cut 2 bases from V and 6 bases from J; bases unmatched to any gene: 4. The CDR3 spells CASSLSWTSNEQFF. CDR3 bases: TGTGCCAGCAGCTTATCCTGGACTAGCAATGAGCAGTTCTTC.

At least ten counts were recorded for this clonotype. The chain recombines TRBV20-1 with TRBJ2-1; D uncertain. The germline V and J ends were trimmed by 0 bases and 9 bases, with 15 bases remaining between them. The V gene's germline CDR1 is DFQATT and CDR2 SNEGSKA (reference sequence). The CDR3 length is 14 residues. CDR3 protein: CSARDGFKGVEQFF. The CDR3 DNA reads as TGCAGTGCTAGAGATGGTTTTAAAGGAGTTGAGCAGTTCTTC.

At least ten counts were recorded for this clonotype. CDR3 region: CSARDRGSGYSYNEQFF. CDR3 bases: TGCAGTGCTAGAGATCGAGGGAGCGGCTACTCCTACAATGAGCAGTTCTTC. V and J are TRBV20-1 and TRBJ2-1, with a tentative D call TRBD2 (5 bases). Germline V CDR1 and CDR2: DFQATT, SNEGSKA (reference sequence). The germline V and J ends were trimmed by 0 bases and 0 bases, with 15 bases remaining between them. The CDR3 consists of 17 residues.

In its sample, this clonotype was seen many times. The gene calls are TRBV24-1 and TRBJ1-5, with D uncertain. This CDR3 comprises 13 residues. The V and J ends lost 4 bases and 5 bases respectively, with 8 bases between them. CDR1 and CDR2 (germline): KGHDR, SFDVKD. In DNA, the CDR3 is TGTGCCACCAGTGACTCGGGAGATCAGCCCCAGCATTTT. Protein: CATSDSGDQPQHF.

This clonotype showed up many times. The chain is built from TRBV4-1 and TRBJ2-2, with 7 bases lining up with TRBD1. The V gene end was trimmed by 3 bases and the J gene end by 4 bases; junction bases not matched to a gene: 5. CDR1 and CDR2 (germline): MGHRA, YSYEKL. This CDR3 is 15 amino acids long. The CDR3 loop reads CASSHTGTATGELFF. In DNA, the CDR3 is TGCGCCAGCAGCCACACCGGGACAGCCACCGGGGAGCTGTTTTTT.

Many counts were recorded for this clonotype. V and J are TRBV28 and TRBJ2-7, with a possible D match to TRBD2 (6 bases). Germline V gene data show CDR1 as MDHEN and CDR2 as SYDVKM. The CDR3 is 14 residues long. Trimming took off 5 bases at V and 1 base at J, with 12 bases between the two ends. This CDR3 reads CASSTRDSSYEQYF. The CDR3 DNA reads TGTGCCAGCAGTACGCGGGACTCTTCCTACGAGCAGTACTTC.

This clonotype appeared many times. The DNA of the CDR3 is TGCGCCAGCAGTCAGTCCGGGGAGAGGAATGAGCAGTTCTTC. This gives the protein CASSQSGERNEQFF. The rearrangement uses TRBV23-1 and TRBJ2-1, with D tentatively TRBD2 (5 bases). TRBV23-1 is flagged as an ORF with uncertain function. The CDR3 contains 14 residues. Trimming took 3 bases from V and 7 from J, leaving 13 bases between them.

At least ten counts were recorded for this clonotype. This rearrangement joins TRBV12-3 or TRBV12-4 to TRBJ1-3; D is possibly TRBD1 (5 bases). The V end lost 5 bases, the J end lost 0 bases, and 11 bases lay between the germline ends. This CDR3 is built from 15 residues. CDR3 nucleotide sequence: TGTGCCAGCAGTCCCCTGGGGGGCTCTGGAAACACCATATATTTT. It codes for CASSPLGGSGNTIYF.

This clonotype has at least ten counts. V and J are TRBV11-2 and TRBJ2-7; D gene unclear. Deletions cut 5 bases from V and 0 bases from J, with 11 bases between. This CDR3 spans 14 amino acids. Germline V gene lookup returns CDR1 SGHAT and CDR2 FQNNGV. Here the CDR3 DNA reads TGTGCCAGCAGCCACGGTCTGGTCTCCTACGAGCAGTACTTC. Its translation: CASSHGLVSYEQYF.

As to this clonotype: Possible read error: a much larger clone is one base away. The rearrangement joins TRBV27 to TRBJ2-3; either TRBD1 or TRBD2 may fit D (5 bases each). The V gene lost 7 bases and the J gene lost 6 bases, with 14 bases spanning the gap. CDR1 and CDR2 from the germline V gene are MNHEY and SMNVEV (reference sequence). There are 13 residues in the CDR3. CDR3 in DNA: TGTGCCAGCACCCTCTTCGGGACGGATACGCAGTATTTT. Residues: CASTLFGTDTQYF.

This clonotype was counted many times. V usage is TRBV7-3 and J usage is TRBJ2-1; 12 nucleotides agree with TRBD2. V trimming: 6 bases; J trimming: 10 bases; junction bases outside the gene matches: 10. Per the germline V gene, CDR1 is SGHTA and CDR2 is FQGTGA. This CDR3 spans 15 amino acids. In DNA, the CDR3 is TGTGCCAGCAGTCCTAGCGGGAGGGTCTTAGGGGAGCAGTTCTTC. It specifies CASSPSGRVLGEQFF.

This clonotype was observed at least ten times. This rearrangement joins TRBV7-9 to TRBJ2-1; the D is unclear. CDR1 SEHNR and CDR2 FQNEAQ come from the germline V gene (reference sequence). CDR3 length equals 12 residues. V lost 5 bases and J lost 9, with 11 bases in between. DNA of the CDR3: TGTGCCAGCAGCGCCATGGTTAGTGAGCAGTTCTTC. It is translated as CASSAMVSEQFF. The entire variable domain, with the rest obtained from reference TRBV7-9 and TRBJ2-1, is as follows: DTGVSQNPRHKITKRGQNVTFRCDPISEHNRLYWYRQTLGQGPEFLTYFQNEAQLEKSRLLSDRFSAERPKGSFSTLEIQRTEQGDSAMYLCASSAMVSEQFFGPGTRLTVL.

This clonotype showed up many times. The chain employs TRBV6-5 and TRBJ2-3; either TRBD1 or TRBD2 may supply D (6 bases each). Trimming took 0 bases from V and 0 from J, leaving 10 bases between them. This CDR3 has 16 residues. Germline V gives CDR1 MNHEY, CDR2 SVGAGI. As DNA, the CDR3 is TGTGCCAGCAGTTACTCGACGGGGGCTAGCACAGATACGCAGTATTTT. Amino acid sequence: CASSYSTGASTDTQYF.

This clonotype showed up many times. The rearrangement joins TRBV20-1 to TRBJ2-7, with TRBD2 matching over 9 bases. The CDR3 contains 15 residues. With V trimmed by 0 bases and J by 4 bases, 7 bases remained unmatched. Germline V gene sequence: CDR1 DFQATT, CDR2 SNEGSKA (reference sequence). The CDR3 spells CSARDLSGRLYEQYF. In nucleotides, the CDR3 is TGCAGTGCTAGAGATCTAAGCGGGAGGTTATACGAGCAGTACTTC.

Many counts were recorded for this clonotype. The J gene is TRBJ2-5, the V gene TRBV20-1, with a weak D call TRBD1 (5 bases). With 6 bases removed from V and 5 bases from J, the gap between germline ends came to 22 bases. Germline loops: CDR1 DFQATT, CDR2 SNEGSKA (reference sequence). This CDR3 comprises 15 residues. CDR3 DNA: TGCAGTGCGGATGCAGGGTGGGCCGATCGTGAGACCCAGTACTTC. Translated, it gives CSADAGWADRETQYF.

The sample holds a few counts of this clonotype. V gene TRBV12-3 or TRBV12-4 combines with J gene TRBJ2-5; D is perhaps TRBD1 (5 bases). The CDR3 runs 14 residues. Trimming removed 5 bases from V and 5 bases from J, with 15 bases in between. The CDR3 region has the DNA TGTGCCAGCAGTAGTTCCCAGGGCCGGGAGACCCAGTACTTC. Encoded protein: CASSSSQGRETQYF.

This clonotype appeared many times. This rearrangement joins TRBV7-9 to TRBJ2-1; 8 nucleotides align to TRBD2. The length of the CDR3 is 17 residues. From germline, CDR1 is SEHNR and CDR2 FQNEAQ (reference sequence). Germline trimming cut 5 bases from V and 6 bases from J; bases unmatched to any gene: 15. CDR3 bases: TGTGCCAGCAGCCCGACCCCTTTGAGCGGGAGTGTCAATGAGCAGTTCTTC. It specifies CASSPTPLSGSVNEQFF.

This clonotype was observed a handful of times. Here the CDR3 reads CASSEGLATNTEAFF. The CDR3 region has the DNA TGTGCCAGTAGCGAGGGGCTGGCTACGAACACTGAAGCTTTCTTT. The V gene is TRBV19, the J gene TRBJ1-1; D might be TRBD1 (5 bases). CDR1 is LNHDA, CDR2 SQIVND, per germline (reference sequence). V was shortened by 6 bases and J by 1 base, with 15 bases between the two germline ends. The CDR3 length is 15 residues.